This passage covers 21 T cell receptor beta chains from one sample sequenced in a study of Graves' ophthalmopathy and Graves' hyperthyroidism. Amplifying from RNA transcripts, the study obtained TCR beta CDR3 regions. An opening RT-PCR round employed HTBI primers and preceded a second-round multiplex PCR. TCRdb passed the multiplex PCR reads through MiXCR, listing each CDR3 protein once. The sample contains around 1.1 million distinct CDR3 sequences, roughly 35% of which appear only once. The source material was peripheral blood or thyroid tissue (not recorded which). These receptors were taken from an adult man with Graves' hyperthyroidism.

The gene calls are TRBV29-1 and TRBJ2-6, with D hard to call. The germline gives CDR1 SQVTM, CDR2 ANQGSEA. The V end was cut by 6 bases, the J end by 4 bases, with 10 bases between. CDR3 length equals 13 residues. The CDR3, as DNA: TGCAGCGTGCTGCGGCAGGGGGCCAACGTCCTGACTTTC. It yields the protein CSVLRQGANVLTF. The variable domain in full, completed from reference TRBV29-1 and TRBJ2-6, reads SAVISQKPSRDICQRGTSLTIQCQVDSQVTMMFWYRQQPGQSLTLIATANQGSEATYESGFVIDKFPISRPNLTFSTLTVSNMSPEDSSIYLCSVLRQGANVLTFGAGSRLTVL.

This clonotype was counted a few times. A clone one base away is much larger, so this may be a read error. The CDR3, as DNA: TGCAGCGTTGGGGGTCTAATAGAGACCCAGTGCTTC. Translating gives CSVGGLIETQCF. J is TRBJ2-5 and V is TRBV29-1; D unresolved. Looked up from germline, CDR1 is SQVTM and CDR2 is ANQGSEA. The CDR3 length is 12 residues. Filled out from reference TRBV29-1 and TRBJ2-5, the complete variable domain reads SAVISQKPSRDICQRGTSLTIQCQVDSQVTMMFWYRQQPGQSLTLIATANQGSEATYESGFVIDKFPISRPNLTFSTLTVSNMSPEDSSIYLCSVGGLIETQCFGPGTRLLVL.

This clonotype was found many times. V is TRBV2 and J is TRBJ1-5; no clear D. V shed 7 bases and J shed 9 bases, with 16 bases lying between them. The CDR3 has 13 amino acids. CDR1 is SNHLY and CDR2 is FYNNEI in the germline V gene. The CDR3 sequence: CASTETAFAPQHF. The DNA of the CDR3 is TGTGCCAGCACCGAGACGGCGTTCGCGCCCCAGCATTTT.

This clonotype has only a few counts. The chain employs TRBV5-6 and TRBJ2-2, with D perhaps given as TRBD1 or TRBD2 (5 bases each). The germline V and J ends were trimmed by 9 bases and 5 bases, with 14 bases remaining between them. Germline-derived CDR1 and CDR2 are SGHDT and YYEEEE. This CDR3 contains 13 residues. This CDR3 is CANRGWGTGELFF. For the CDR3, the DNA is TGTGCCAACAGAGGTTGGGGGACCGGGGAGCTGTTTTTT.

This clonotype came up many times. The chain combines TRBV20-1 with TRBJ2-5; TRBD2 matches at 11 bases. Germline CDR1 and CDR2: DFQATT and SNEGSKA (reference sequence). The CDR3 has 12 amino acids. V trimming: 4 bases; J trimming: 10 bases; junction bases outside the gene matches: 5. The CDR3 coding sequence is TGCAGTGCTATATTAGCGGGGGGGGACCAGTACTTC. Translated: CSAILAGGDQYF.

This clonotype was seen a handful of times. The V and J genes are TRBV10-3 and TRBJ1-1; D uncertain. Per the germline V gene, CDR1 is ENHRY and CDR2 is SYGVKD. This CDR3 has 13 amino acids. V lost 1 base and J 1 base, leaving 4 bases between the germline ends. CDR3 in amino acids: CAISEFGNTEAFF. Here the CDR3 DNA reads TGTGCCATCAGTGAGTTTGGGAACACTGAAGCTTTCTTT.

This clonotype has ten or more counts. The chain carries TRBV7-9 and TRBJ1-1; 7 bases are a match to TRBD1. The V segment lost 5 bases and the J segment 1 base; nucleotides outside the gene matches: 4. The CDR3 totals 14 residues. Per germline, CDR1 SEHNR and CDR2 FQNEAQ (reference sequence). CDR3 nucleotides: TGTGCCAGCAGCCCGGGACAGACGAACACTGAAGCTTTCTTT. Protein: CASSPGQTNTEAFF.

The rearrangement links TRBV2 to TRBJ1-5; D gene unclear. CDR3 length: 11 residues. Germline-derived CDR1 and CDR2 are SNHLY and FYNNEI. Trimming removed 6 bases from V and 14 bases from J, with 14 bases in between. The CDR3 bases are TGTGCCAGCAGGCGGGCCGGATCCGAGCATTTT. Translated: CASRRAGSEHF.

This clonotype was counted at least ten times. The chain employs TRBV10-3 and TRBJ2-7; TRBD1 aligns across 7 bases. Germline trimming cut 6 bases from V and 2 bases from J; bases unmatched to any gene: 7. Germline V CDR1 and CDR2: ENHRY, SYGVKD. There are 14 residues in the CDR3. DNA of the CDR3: TGTGCCATCAGCCGTACAGGGGCGCCCTACGAGCAGTACTTC. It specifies CAISRTGAPYEQYF.

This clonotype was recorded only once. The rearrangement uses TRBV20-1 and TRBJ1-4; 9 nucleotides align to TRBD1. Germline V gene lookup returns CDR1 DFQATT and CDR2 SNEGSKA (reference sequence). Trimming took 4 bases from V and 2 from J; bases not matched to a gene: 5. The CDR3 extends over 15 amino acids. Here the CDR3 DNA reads TGCAGTGCTACGCGGACAGGGGACACTAATGAAAAACTGTTTTTT. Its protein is CSATRTGDTNEKLFF.

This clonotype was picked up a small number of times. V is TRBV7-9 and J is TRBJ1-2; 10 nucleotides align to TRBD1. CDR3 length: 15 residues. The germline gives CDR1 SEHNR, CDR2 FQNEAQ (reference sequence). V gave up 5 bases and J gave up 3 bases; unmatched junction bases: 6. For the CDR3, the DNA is TGTGCCAGCAGCCCGAGGACAGGGGGGCACTATGGCTACACCTTC. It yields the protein CASSPRTGGHYGYTF.

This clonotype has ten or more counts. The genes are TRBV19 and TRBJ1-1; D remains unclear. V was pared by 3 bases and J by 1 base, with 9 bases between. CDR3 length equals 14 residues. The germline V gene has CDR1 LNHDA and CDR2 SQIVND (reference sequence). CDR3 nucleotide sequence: TGTGCCAGTAGTATTCAGACTTCGAACACTGAAGCTTTCTTT. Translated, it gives CASSIQTSNTEAFF. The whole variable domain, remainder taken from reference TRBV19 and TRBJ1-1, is DGGITQSPKYLFRKEGQNVTLSCEQNLNHDAMYWYRQDPGQGLRLIYYSQIVNDFQKGDIAEGYSVSREKKESFPLTVTSAQKNPTAFYLCASSIQTSNTEAFFGQGTRLTVV.

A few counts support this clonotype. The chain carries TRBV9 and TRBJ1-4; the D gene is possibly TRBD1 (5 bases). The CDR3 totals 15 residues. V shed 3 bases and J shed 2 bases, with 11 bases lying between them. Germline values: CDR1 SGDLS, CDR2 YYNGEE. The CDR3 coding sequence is TGTGCCAGCAGCGGGCCTGGGGGGACTAATGAAAAACTGTTTTTT. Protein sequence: CASSGPGGTNEKLFF.

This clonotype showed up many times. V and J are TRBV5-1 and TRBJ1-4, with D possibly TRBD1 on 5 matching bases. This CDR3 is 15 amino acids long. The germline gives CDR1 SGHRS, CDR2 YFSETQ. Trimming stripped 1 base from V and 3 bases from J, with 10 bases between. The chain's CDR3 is CASSLSAGSNEKLFF. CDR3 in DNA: TGCGCCAGCAGCTTGTCGGCAGGGTCTAATGAAAAACTGTTTTTT.

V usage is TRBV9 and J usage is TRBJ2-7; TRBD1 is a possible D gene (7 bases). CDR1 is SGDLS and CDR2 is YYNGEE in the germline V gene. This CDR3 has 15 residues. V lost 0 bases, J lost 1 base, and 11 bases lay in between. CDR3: CASSVGPGGSYEQYF. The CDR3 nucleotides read TGTGCCAGCAGCGTAGGTCCAGGGGGGTCCTACGAGCAGTACTTC.

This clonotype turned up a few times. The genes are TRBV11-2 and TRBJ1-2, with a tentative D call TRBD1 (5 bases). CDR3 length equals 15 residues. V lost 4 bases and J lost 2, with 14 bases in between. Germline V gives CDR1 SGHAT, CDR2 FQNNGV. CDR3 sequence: CASSSRRDGNYGYTF. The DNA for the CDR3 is TGTGCCAGCAGCTCACGCAGGGATGGCAACTATGGCTACACCTTC.

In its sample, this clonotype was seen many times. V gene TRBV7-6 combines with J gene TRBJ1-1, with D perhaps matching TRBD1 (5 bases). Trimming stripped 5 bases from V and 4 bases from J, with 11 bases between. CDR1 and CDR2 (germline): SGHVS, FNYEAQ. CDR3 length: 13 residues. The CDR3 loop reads CASSPRRGTEAFF. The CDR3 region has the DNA TGTGCCAGCAGCCCCCGTAGGGGCACTGAAGCTTTCTTT.

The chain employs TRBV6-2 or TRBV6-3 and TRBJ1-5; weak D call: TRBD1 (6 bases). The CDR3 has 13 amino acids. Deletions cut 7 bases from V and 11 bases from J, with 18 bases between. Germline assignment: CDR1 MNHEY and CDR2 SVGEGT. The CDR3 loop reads CASTDRPMVSQHF. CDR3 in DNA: TGTGCCAGCACAGACAGGCCGATGGTGTCCCAGCATTTT.

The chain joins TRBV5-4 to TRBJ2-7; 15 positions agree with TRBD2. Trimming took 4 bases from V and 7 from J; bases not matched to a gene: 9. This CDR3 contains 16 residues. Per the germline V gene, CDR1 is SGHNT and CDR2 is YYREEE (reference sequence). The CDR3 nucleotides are TGTGCCAGCAGCCCACGGACTAGCGGGAGGGTCGTTGAGCAGTACTTC. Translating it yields CASSPRTSGRVVEQYF. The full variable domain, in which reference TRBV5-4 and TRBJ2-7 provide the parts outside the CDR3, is ETGVTQSPTHLIKTRGQQVTLRCSSQSGHNTVSWYQQALGQGPQFIFQYYREEENGRGNFPPRFSGLQFPNYSSELNVNALELDDSALYLCASSPRTSGRVVEQYFGPGTRLTVT.

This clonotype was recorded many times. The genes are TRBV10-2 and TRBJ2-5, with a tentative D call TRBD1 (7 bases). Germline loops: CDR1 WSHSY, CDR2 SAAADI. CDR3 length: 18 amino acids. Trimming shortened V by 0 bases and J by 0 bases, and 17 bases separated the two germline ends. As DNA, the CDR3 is TGCGCCAGCAGTGAGTCGGAGGGGGCGCTCGGTGACCAAGAGACCCAGTACTTC. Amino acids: CASSESEGALGDQETQYF.

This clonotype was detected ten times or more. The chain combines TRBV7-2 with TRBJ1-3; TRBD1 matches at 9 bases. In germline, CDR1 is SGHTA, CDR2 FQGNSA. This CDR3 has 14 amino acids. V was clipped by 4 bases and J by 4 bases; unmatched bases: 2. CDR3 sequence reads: CASSSQGAGNTIYF. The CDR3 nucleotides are TGTGCCAGCAGCTCACAGGGGGCGGGAAACACCATATATTTT.